Many counts were recorded for the clone carrying this TCR beta chain. Its antigen is unidentified. The data derive from a study of neurological immune-mediated disorders. Across the whole study: The 35 or so multiple sclerosis patients comprised some 31 relapsing-remitting and 3 secondary progressive cases. Study findings and constraints: Repertoires from 18 of 34 multiple sclerosis patients grouped phylogenetically into a related-CDR3 cluster, suggesting a possible signature.

TCRdb reprocessed the 5' RACE reads via MiXCR and lists one record per CDR3 protein. The sample carries about 46,000 distinct CDR3 sequences, roughly 3% recorded once. Trimming at V came to 3 bases and at J to 6 bases, leaving 6 bases not matched to a gene. Germline V gene data show CDR1 as KGHSH and CDR2 as LQKENI. The CDR3 contains 15 residues. Material for sequencing was PBMCs. The V and J genes are TRBV18 and TRBJ2-1; TRBD2 aligns across 9 bases. This receptor was taken from a woman aged 50 to 65 with multiple sclerosis. The CDR3 loop is CASSPTSGIGNEQFF. CDR3 DNA: TGTGCCAGCTCACCGACTAGCGGAATAGGCAATGAGCAGTTCTTC.